This T cell receptor beta chain was found in a study of blood T cell repertoires in COVID-19. Across the whole study: COVID-19 samples collected from the United States, Italy and Spain covered acute and convalescent phases.

V was clipped by 1 base and J by 8 bases; unmatched bases: 6. The CDR3 totals 14 residues. Germline V gene sequence: CDR1 SEHNR, CDR2 FQNEAQ (reference sequence). Only in-frame clones appear in the TCRdb table, and some are missing; sequencing was by immunoSEQ multiplex PCR. The table lists about 500,000 clones, 85% to 90% of them singletons. The chain joins TRBV7-9 to TRBJ1-2; 8 bases are shared with TRBD1. Sequenced sample: peripheral blood. The origin of this receptor is a man younger than 35 with COVID-19, enrolled during active disease. The DNA of the CDR3 is TGTGCCAGCAGCTTAGAGCAGGGGGCTTTAGGCTACACCTTC. Translating it yields CASSLEQGALGYTF.